This T cell receptor (beta chain) was found in a study of T-cell memory formation after mild COVID-19. The study, taken as a whole, reports: Whether day 37 second-wave clones are SARS-CoV-2-specific was not confirmed. Most CD4+ clones that shrank were in CM and EM, while CD8+ ones turned up in EMRA.

This CDR3 has 14 amino acids. Germline CDR1 is SGHVS and CDR2 is FNYEAQ. UMIs and sample barcodes were carried by the TCR alpha and TCR beta cDNA libraries that 5'RACE produced using constant-segment primers. TCRdb fed the 5' RACE reads into MiXCR, producing one record per CDR3 protein. The sample consists of about 400,000 distinct CDR3 sequences, under 25% of them appearing once. Concerning this clonotype: As yet, its antigen is unknown. At one end the junction does not follow the germline gene, possibly because of a read error.

This TCR came from an adult woman who had mild COVID-19 (a few samples of this study predate the infection). Cell type and time point are not known. The sample comprised PBMCs or a T cell subset sorted from them (not recorded which). The rearrangement uses TRBV7-6 and TRBJ1-5, with D possibly TRBD1 on 6 matching bases. The CDR3 nucleotides are TGTACCAGCAGCCCTCAGGGGACGGTTCAGCCCCAGCATTTT. Protein: CTSSPQGTVQPQHF.